The TCR beta chain described here comes from a study of blood T cell repertoires in COVID-19. Trimming took 4 bases from V and 3 from J; bases not matched to a gene: 12. This CDR3 contains 17 residues. In germline, CDR1 is SGHNT, CDR2 YYREEE (reference sequence). Sequencing used immunoSEQ multiplex PCR; TCRdb keeps in-frame clones, though not all of them. The sample lists 250,000 or so clones, 91% occurring once. The TCR sequence derives from a human donor in a cohort exposed to, infected with or recovered from COVID-19 (not recorded which). The donor label of this sample is uncertain. The chain uses TRBV5-4 and TRBJ2-3, with 9 bases that match TRBD2. The sequenced sample was PBMCs or T cells enriched from blood (not recorded which). Here the CDR3 reads CASSPSLRGGGTDTQYF. The CDR3 DNA reads as TGTGCCAGCAGCCCGTCTCTGCGCGGGGGGGGGACAGATACGCAGTATTTT.